The 12 T cell receptor beta chains listed next were all sequenced from one sample in a study of blood T cell repertoires in COVID-19. Clones were read by immunoSEQ multiplex PCR, and TCRdb kept only the in-frame ones, dropping some. The top ten clones hold approximately 4.3% of a sample with fewer than 150,000 clones, 75% to 90% of them seen once. The sample taken for sequencing was peripheral blood. The receptor set was obtained from a woman aged 50 to 65 with acute or convalescent COVID-19.

The rearrangement uses TRBV29-1 and TRBJ2-7; 8 bases are shared with TRBD1. Germline V gene sequence: CDR1 SQVTM, CDR2 ANQGSEA. The CDR3 is 13 residues long. V trimming: 5 bases; J trimming: 6 bases; junction bases outside the gene matches: 9. In DNA, the CDR3 is TGCAGCGTTTTTCGGACAGGGAAACCCGAGCAGTACTTC. Translating gives CSVFRTGKPEQYF.

V gene TRBV28 combines with J gene TRBJ1-2; TRBD1 matches 11 bases. The CDR3 has 14 residues. CDR1 MDHEN and CDR2 SYDVKM come from the germline V gene. V lost 5 bases to trimming and J lost 3 bases; unmatched junction nucleotides: 2. CDR3 amino acids: CASSGQGAYYGYTF. As DNA, the CDR3 is TGTGCCAGCAGTGGACAGGGGGCTTACTATGGCTACACCTTC.

As for this clone: The sample has other DNA sequences that encode this CDR3 too. The V gene is TRBV9, the J gene TRBJ1-1, with D perhaps matching TRBD1 (6 bases). This CDR3 spans 14 amino acids. Germline V lookup: CDR1 SGDLS, CDR2 YYNGEE. V shed 2 bases and J shed 0 bases, with 8 bases lying between them. DNA of the CDR3: TGTGCCAGCAGCGTCGGACAGCTGAACACTGAAGCTTTCTTT. As protein: CASSVGQLNTEAFF.

The rearrangement uses TRBV5-1 and TRBJ1-1, with D unresolved. In germline, CDR1 is SGHRS, CDR2 YFSETQ. The V end lost 4 bases, the J end lost 1 base, and 14 bases lay between the germline ends. This CDR3 is 15 amino acids long. This CDR3 reads CASSPELTSNTEAFF. The CDR3 DNA follows: TGCGCCAGCAGCCCAGAGTTGACATCGAACACTGAAGCTTTCTTT.

This clone came up once. V is TRBV28 and J is TRBJ2-4, with 14 bases that match TRBD2. The CDR3 is 17 residues long. V gave up 1 base and J gave up 10 bases; unmatched junction bases: 9. Germline CDR1 reads MDHEN; CDR2 reads SYDVKM. CDR3 DNA: TGTGCCAGCAGTTTATCATCCGGGACTAGCGGGAGACTTATTCAGTACTTC. Residues: CASSLSSGTSGRLIQYF.

This clone has just one count. The chain recombines TRBV19 with TRBJ1-1, with D perhaps matching TRBD1 (6 bases). The CDR3 length is 14 residues. CDR1 and CDR2 from the germline V gene are LNHDA and SQIVND (reference sequence). Trimming removed 6 bases from V and 5 bases from J, with 16 bases in between. In nucleotides, the CDR3 is TGTGCCAGTAGCTTAGCGGGGGCTGGAACTGAAGCTTTCTTT. Translating gives CASSLAGAGTEAFF.

V and J are TRBV7-6 and TRBJ2-7; TRBD2 aligns across 7 bases. V was pared by 1 base and J by 0 bases, with 6 bases of the junction left unmatched. The CDR3 loop spans 16 amino acids. Germline CDR1 SGHVS, CDR2 FNYEAQ. CDR3 DNA: TGTGCCAGCAGCTTAGAAGGGCGGGGGAGCTCCTACGAGCAGTACTTC. This codes for CASSLEGRGSSYEQYF.

The J gene is TRBJ2-7, the V gene TRBV9; 9 bases fit TRBD1. Unmatched junction bases numbered 8, after V lost 4 bases and J lost 6 bases. The CDR3 consists of 14 residues. Germline CDR1 SGDLS, CDR2 YYNGEE. In nucleotides, the CDR3 is TGTGCCAGCAGCATGACAGGGGGGGTAAGCGAGCAGTACTTC. This translates into CASSMTGGVSEQYF.

This clone was seen more than once but under ten times. The V gene is TRBV3-1 (or the pseudogene TRBV3-2), the J gene TRBJ1-1; D perhaps matches TRBD1 (5 bases). This CDR3 comprises 12 residues. The germline V gene encodes CDR1 LGHDT and CDR2 YNNKEL (reference sequence). V dropped 5 bases and J dropped 6 bases, with 10 bases sitting between them. The chain's CDR3 is CASSVRGAEAFF. The CDR3, as DNA: TGTGCCAGCAGCGTTCGGGGGGCTGAAGCTTTCTTT.

This chain joins TRBV13 and TRBJ2-7; 8 bases are shared with TRBD1. V shed 5 bases and J 1 base; nucleotides not matched to a gene: 4. Germline CDR1 and CDR2: PRHDT and FYEKMQ (reference sequence). The CDR3 runs to 14 residues. The CDR3 loop reads CASSSRQGSYEQYF. In DNA form, the CDR3 reads TGTGCCAGCAGCAGCCGACAGGGGTCCTACGAGCAGTACTTC. The whole variable domain, remainder taken from reference TRBV13 and TRBJ2-7, is AAGVIQSPRHLIKEKRETATLKCYPIPRHDTVYWYQQGPGQDPQFLISFYEKMQSDKGSIPDRFSAQQFSDYHSELNMSSLELGDSALYFCASSSRQGSYEQYFGPGTRLTVT.

This clone has just one count. The V gene is TRBV12-3 or TRBV12-4, the J gene TRBJ2-5; D is perhaps TRBD2 (6 bases). CDR3 length: 12 amino acids. V lost 5 bases to trimming and J lost 5 bases, with 9 bases between them. The CDR3 is CASSPSVETQYF. CDR3 coding DNA: TGTGCCAGCAGTCCTAGCGTCGAGACCCAGTACTTC.

The V and J genes are TRBV9 and TRBJ2-7, with 12 bases identical to TRBD2. Per the germline V gene, CDR1 is SGDLS and CDR2 is YYNGEE. There are 13 residues in the CDR3. The J segment lost 4 bases and the V segment lost 4 bases, leaving 0 bases of the junction unmatched. The CDR3 spells CASSLAGGYEQYF. CDR3 DNA: TGTGCCAGCAGCCTAGCGGGGGGGTACGAGCAGTACTTC.